The clone carrying this T cell receptor beta chain was observed at least ten times. As yet, its antigen is unknown. The data originate from a study of neurological immune-mediated disorders. Germline CDR1 SGDLS, CDR2 YYNGEE. The trim removed 4 bases at V and 3 bases at J, leaving 12 bases unmatched. This CDR3 spans 16 amino acids. A 10-nucleotide random UMI tagged transcripts in template-switch 5'RACE cDNA synthesis. In TCRdb, the 5' RACE reads were re-called with MiXCR into one record per CDR3 protein. The table includes more than 50,000 distinct CDR3 sequences, about an eighth detected once. It was from 2 million PBMCs stored at -80 C that the unsorted libraries were obtained. Study conclusions and caveats: The greatest degree of TCR clonal expansion was observed in HTLV-1-associated myelopathy, with the lowest in multiple sclerosis, below that of healthy controls.

The chain uses TRBV9 and TRBJ2-7; TRBD2 agrees at 8 bases. The clonotype originates from a man aged 60 to 75 in good health. Sequenced input: PBMCs. This CDR3 reads CASSTPIAGSDYEQYF. The CDR3 DNA reads as TGTGCCAGCAGCACCCCCATAGCGGGGTCCGACTACGAGCAGTACTTC.